Listed here is a single T cell receptor (beta chain). Antigen specificity is unknown. Germline V gives CDR1 MDHEN, CDR2 SYDVKM. The CDR3 runs 10 residues. Trimming cost V 6 bases and J 6 bases, with 5 bases left between them. The data derive from a study of radiation and T cells in renal cell carcinoma. General study results and limits: In blood, top tumor clones expanded by 2 weeks, shrinking by 4.

Assay: immunoSEQ multiplex PCR; the TCRdb copy retains only in-frame clones and omits some. The table records 130,000 or so clones, approximately 87% of them present only once. The time point here: baseline pretreatment blood. Sample treatment: 15 Gy SBRT to primary tumor, nephrectomy 4 weeks later. J is TRBJ1-1 and V is TRBV28; D is ambiguous. The receptor's source is a woman in her 50s with renal cell carcinoma. The specimen was blood, collected from a patient whose treatment included radiotherapy and nephrectomy. The CDR3, as DNA: TGTGCCAGCAGAAGCCCTGAAGCTTTCTTT. Encoded protein: CASRSPEAFF.